Listed here is a single TCR beta chain. Antigen specificity is unknown. Profiling relied on immunoSEQ multiplex PCR, and the TCRdb table lists in-frame clones only, not all of them. The sample carries over 20,000 clones, 83% recorded once. This sample was included in a study of lymphopenia after photon versus proton radiotherapy. Broader study findings: After lymphocyte nadir, photon-treated repertoires showed oligoclonal expansion, especially CD8+ Temra. Photon-treated patients lost naive T cells and TCR diversity; proton-treated stayed stable.

The CDR3 length is 14 residues. Germline V gene lookup returns CDR1 MDHEN and CDR2 SYDVKM. Trimming took 7 bases from V and 7 from J, leaving 19 bases between them. The sequence came from a woman aged 45-65 years with pancreatic cancer. Sample: peripheral blood, taken from a patient treated with photon-based radiotherapy. J is TRBJ1-2 and V is TRBV28, with a possible D match to TRBD1 (6 bases). In DNA form, the CDR3 reads TGTGCCAGCACCCTTAGGGGGAGTCCTCTTGGCTACACCTTC. Its protein is CASTLRGSPLGYTF.